These T cell receptor beta chains were read from a single sample in a study of tumor and adjacent non-tumor tissue in lung cancer. TCRdb itself ran the multiplex PCR reads through MiXCR, one entry per CDR3 protein. The sample includes roughly 67,000 distinct CDR3 sequences, just under 60% of them seen just once. Sequencing was done on a sample of lung tumor tissue. The receptor source for this set is a man aged 50-59 years with non-small cell lung cancer. CDR3s include the opening cysteine and the closing phenylalanine or tryptophan. The D gene is left open where the match is weak. Size is omitted from some rows. Given values are once, few, many or a class for expanded clones.

J,D,V,size,CDR3,DNA
TRBJ2-5,-,TRBV12-3/TRBV12-4,many,CASSLPDTQETQYF,TGTGCCAGCAGTTTACCGGACACCCAAGAGACCCAGTACTTC
TRBJ2-1,-,TRBV11-2,few,CTSSPRGPMNEQFF,TGTACCAGCAGCCCCCGGGGGCCAATGAATGAGCAGTTCTTC
TRBJ2-5,TRBD1,TRBV7-9,-,CASTGTGYETQYF,TGTGCCAGCACCGGGACAGGGTACGAGACCCAGTACTTC
TRBJ2-1,-,TRBV7-2,-,CANSHVRLAVYYNEQFF,TGTGCCAACAGCCATGTCCGCTTAGCGGTCTACTACAATGAGCAGTTCTTC
TRBJ2-3,-,TRBV20-1,-,CSAVLRGISTDTQYF,TGCAGTGCCGTCCTCAGGGGAATCTCCACAGATACGCAGTATTTT
TRBJ1-5,-,TRBV12-3/TRBV12-4,-,CASSLGRIDQSQHF,TGTGCCAGCAGTTTGGGCCGAATAGATCAGTCCCAGCATTTT
TRBJ2-1,-,TRBV11-2,-,CVSNFLSYNEQFF,TGTGTCAGTAACTTTCTTTCCTACAATGAGCAGTTCTTC
TRBJ1-4,TRBD1,TRBV28,many,CASSFPQDSPRGEKLFF,TGTGCCAGCAGTTTCCCCCAGGACAGCCCCAGGGGGGAAAAACTGTTTTTT
TRBJ2-1,TRBD2,TRBV6-1,many,CASSLAGGLGEQFF,TGTGCCAGCAGTCTAGCGGGGGGGCTGGGAGAGCAGTTCTTC
TRBJ2-3,-,TRBV7-9,few,CASSPGRSADTQYF,TGTGCCAGCAGCCCGGGGCGGAGCGCAGATACGCAGTATTTT
TRBJ2-5,-,TRBV7-9,medium-sized,CASSSQETQYF,TGTGCCAGCAGCTCTCAAGAGACCCAGTACTTC
TRBJ2-3,-,TRBV13,many,CASSFRRGPTDTQYF,TGTGCCAGCAGCTTCCGTCGCGGGCCCACAGATACGCAGTATTTT
TRBJ2-3,TRBD2,TRBV6-5,-,CASSYLVGGADTQYF,TGTGCCAGCAGTTACTTGGTCGGGGGGGCAGATACGCAGTATTTT
TRBJ2-6,TRBD2,TRBV29-1,-,CSVGELGGVNVLVF,TGCAGCGTTGGAGAGCTCGGGGGGGTCAACGTCCTGGTTTTC
TRBJ2-1,-,TRBV4-1,-,CASSQDPWAIASNEQFF,TGCGCCAGCAGCCAAGACCCTTGGGCTATCGCAAGTAATGAGCAGTTCTTC
TRBJ2-7,-,TRBV28,-,CSSCLLDEQYF,TGTTCCAGCTGTCTTCTTGACGAGCAGTACTTC
TRBJ2-7,-,TRBV28,-,CPSSRPRGEQYF,TGTCCCAGCAGCCGCCCCCGAGGCGAGCAGTACTTC
TRBJ2-7,-,TRBV7-9,many,CASSSGQGRYEQYF,TGTGCCAGCAGCTCCGGGCAGGGGAGGTACGAGCAGTACTTC
TRBJ1-5,-,TRBV4-1,many,CASSQVEQGHQPQHF,TGCGCCAGCAGCCAAGTGGAGCAGGGACATCAGCCCCAGCATTTT
TRBJ2-5,-,TRBV11-2,-,CASGSHGDGQETQYF,TGTGCCAGCGGCTCCCACGGGGACGGCCAGGAGACCCAGTACTTC
TRBJ2-7,TRBD1,TRBV10-2,many,CASSDRGKEQYF,TGCGCCAGCAGTGACAGGGGGAAGGAGCAGTACTTC
TRBJ2-1,TRBD2,TRBV29-1,-,CSVELLAGGQNELFF,TGCAGCGTCGAACTCCTTGCGGGAGGGCAGAATGAGCTGTTCTTC
TRBJ1-6,-,TRBV6-2/TRBV6-3,-,CASGEQGFVSPLHF,TGTGCCAGTGGGGAACAGGGATTTGTATCACCCCTCCACTTT
TRBJ2-7,-,TRBV11-2,few,CASSLCFEQYF,TGTGCCAGCAGCTTGTGTTTCGAACAGTACTTC
TRBJ1-6,-,TRBV11-2,-,CTSSFSGHNYNSPLHF,TGTACCAGCAGCTTCTCGGGTCACAACTATAATTCACCCCTCCACTTC
TRBJ2-3,-,TRBV11-2,-,CTSSLVGGGTDAQYF,TGTACCAGCAGCTTAGTAGGCGGGGGCACAGATGCGCAGTATTTT
TRBJ2-3,-,TRBV6-6,-,CASFGADTQYF,TGTGCCAGCTTCGGGGCAGATACACAGTATTTT
TRBJ1-6,-,TRBV11-2,few,CASSLWYGNSPLHF,TGTGCCAGCAGCTTATGGTACGGCAATTCACCCCTCCACTTT
TRBJ1-5,-,TRBV5-8,-,CASSFTGRSDQPHHF,TGTGCCAGTAGCTTCACAGGGAGGAGCGATCAGCCCCATCATTTT
TRBJ2-2,-,TRBV11-3,-,CVSSHNMRGGELFF,TGTGTCAGCAGTCACAACATGCGGGGCGGGGAGCTGTTTTTT
TRBJ2-3,-,TRBV11-3,-,CASCLGTGVTDTQYF,TGTGCCAGCTGCTTAGGGACGGGGGTTACGGATACGCAGTATTTT
TRBJ2-5,TRBD2,TRBV12-3/TRBV12-4,-,CANSVSGGPGETQYF,TGTGCCAACAGTGTTAGCGGGGGGCCGGGAGAGACCCAGTACTTC
TRBJ2-7,TRBD1,TRBV5-1,-,CASSLGQGLIYEQYF,TGCGCCAGCAGCTTGGGACAGGGGCTTATCTACGAGCAGTACTTC
TRBJ1-1,-,TRBV21-1,many,CASSSGMRTEAFF,TGTGCCAGCAGTTCAGGGATGCGGACTGAAGCTTTCTTT
TRBJ1-1,-,TRBV11-2,few,CASSSPRRNTEAFF,TGTGCCAGCAGCTCACCCCGACGGAACACTGAAGCTTTCTTT
TRBJ2-5,-,TRBV11-2,-,CVSSSTWGLAETQYF,TGTGTCAGCAGCTCCACCTGGGGCCTAGCAGAGACCCAGTACTTC
TRBJ2-3,-,TRBV5-1,-,CASSEGLSTDTQYF,TGCGCCAGCAGCGAGGGGCTTTCCACAGATACGCAGTATTTT
TRBJ1-5,-,TRBV28,few,CTSSRTGGRLSNQPQHF,TGTACCAGCAGTCGAACGGGGGGAAGGTTGAGCAATCAGCCGCAGCATTTT
TRBJ2-3,TRBD2,TRBV5-1,-,CASALATQERDTQYF,TGCGCCAGCGCACTAGCGACCCAGGAACGAGATACGCAGTATTTT
TRBJ2-3,-,TRBV5-4,many,CASSFSGPRDTQYF,TGTGCCAGCAGCTTTAGCGGTCCAAGAGATACGCAGTATTTT
TRBJ2-7,-,TRBV29-1,-,CSAQTQGSIYEQYF,TGCAGCGCTCAAACACAGGGATCCATATACGAGCAGTACTTC
TRBJ1-6,-,TRBV6-5,-,CTSSATLGDSPLHF,TGCACCAGCAGCGCTACTCTGGGGGATTCACCCCTCCACTTT
TRBJ2-1,TRBD2,TRBV6-6,many,CASSGTGTSGRWGTDEQFF,TGTGCCAGCAGTGGGACGGGGACTAGCGGGAGATGGGGCACGGATGAGCAGTTCTTC
TRBJ2-5,-,TRBV6-5,many,CASSYSSLKETQYF,TGTGCCAGCAGTTACTCCAGTCTGAAAGAGACCCAGTACTTC
TRBJ2-5,-,TRBV10-3,-,CAISETLLSQETQYF,TGTGCCATCAGTGAGACCCTTCTGTCCCAAGAGACCCAGTACTTC
TRBJ1-2,-,TRBV13,many,CASSRRDGYTF,TGTGCCAGCAGCCGCAGGGATGGCTACACCTTC
TRBJ2-5,TRBD2,TRBV11-2,few,CASSFTSGAAQETQYF,TGTGCCAGCAGCTTTACTAGCGGGGCGGCGCAAGAGACCCAGTACTTC
TRBJ2-1,TRBD1,TRBV28,-,CASRTGVYNEQFF,TGTGCCAGCAGGACAGGGGTATACAATGAGCAGTTCTTC
TRBJ1-4,-,TRBV5-6,-,CASSLWEYVRLFF,TGTGCCAGCAGCTTGTGGGAATATGTAAGACTGTTTTTT
TRBJ1-3,-,TRBV6-5,-,CASKLRRGFGNTIYF,TGTGCCAGCAAATTAAGAAGGGGGTTTGGTAACACCATATATTTT
TRBJ2-2,-,TRBV11-3,-,CASSLGWVAGELFF,TGTGCCAGCAGCTTAGGCTGGGTCGCCGGGGAACTGTTTTTT